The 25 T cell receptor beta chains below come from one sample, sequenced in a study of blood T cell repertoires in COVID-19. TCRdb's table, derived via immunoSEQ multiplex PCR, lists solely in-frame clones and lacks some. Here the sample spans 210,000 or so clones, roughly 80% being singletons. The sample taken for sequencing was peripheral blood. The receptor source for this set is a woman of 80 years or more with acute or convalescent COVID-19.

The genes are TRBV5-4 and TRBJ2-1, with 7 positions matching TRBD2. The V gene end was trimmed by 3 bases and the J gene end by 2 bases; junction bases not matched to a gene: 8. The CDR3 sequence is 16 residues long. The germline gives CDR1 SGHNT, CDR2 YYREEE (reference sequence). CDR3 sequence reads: CASSSNSGETYNEQFF. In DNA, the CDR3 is TGTGCCAGCAGCTCAAACAGCGGGGAAACCTACAATGAGCAGTTCTTC.

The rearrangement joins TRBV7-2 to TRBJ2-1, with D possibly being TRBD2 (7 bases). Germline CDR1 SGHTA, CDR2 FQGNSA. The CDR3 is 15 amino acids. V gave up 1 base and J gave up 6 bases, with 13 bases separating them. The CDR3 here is CASSLEGGLPNEQFF. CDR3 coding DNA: TGTGCCAGCAGCTTAGAGGGGGGGCTCCCCAATGAGCAGTTCTTC.

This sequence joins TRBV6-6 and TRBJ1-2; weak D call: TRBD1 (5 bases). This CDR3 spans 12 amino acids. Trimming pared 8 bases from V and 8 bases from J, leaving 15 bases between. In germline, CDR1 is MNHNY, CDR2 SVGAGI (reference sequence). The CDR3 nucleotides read TGTGCCAGCTCTTCCGGGACTGCCGGCTACACCTTC. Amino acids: CASSSGTAGYTF.

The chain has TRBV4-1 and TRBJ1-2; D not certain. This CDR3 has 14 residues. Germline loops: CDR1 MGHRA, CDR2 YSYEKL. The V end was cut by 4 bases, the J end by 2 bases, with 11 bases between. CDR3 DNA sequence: TGCGCCAGCAGCCCTACTGGCGGGAACTATGGCTACACCTTC. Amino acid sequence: CASSPTGGNYGYTF.

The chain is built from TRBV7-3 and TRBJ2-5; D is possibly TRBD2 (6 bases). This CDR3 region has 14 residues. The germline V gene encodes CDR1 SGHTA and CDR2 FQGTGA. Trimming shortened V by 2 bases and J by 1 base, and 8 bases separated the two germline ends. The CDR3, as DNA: TGTGCCAGCAGCTTAGGGGGGACCCAAGAGACCCAGTACTTC. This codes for CASSLGGTQETQYF.

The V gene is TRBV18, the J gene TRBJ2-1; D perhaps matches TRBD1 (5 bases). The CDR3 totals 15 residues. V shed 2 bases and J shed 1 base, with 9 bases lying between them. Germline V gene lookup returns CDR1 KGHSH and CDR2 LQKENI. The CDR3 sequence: CASSPIGESYNEQFF. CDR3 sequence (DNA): TGTGCCAGCTCACCAATAGGGGAATCCTACAATGAGCAGTTCTTC.

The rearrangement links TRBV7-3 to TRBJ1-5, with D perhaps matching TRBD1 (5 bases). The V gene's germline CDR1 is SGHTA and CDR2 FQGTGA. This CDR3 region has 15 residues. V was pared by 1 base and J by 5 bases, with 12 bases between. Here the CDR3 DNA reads TGTGCCAGCAGCTTAAATGGCAGGGCGGATCAGCCCCAGCATTTT. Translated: CASSLNGRADQPQHF.

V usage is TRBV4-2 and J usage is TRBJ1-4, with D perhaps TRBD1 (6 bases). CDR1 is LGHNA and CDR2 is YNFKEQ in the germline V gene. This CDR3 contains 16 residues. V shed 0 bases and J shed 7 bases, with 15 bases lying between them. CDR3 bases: TGTGCCAGCAGCCAAGATCGGTCAGGGGATATTGAAAAACTGTTTTTT. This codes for CASSQDRSGDIEKLFF.

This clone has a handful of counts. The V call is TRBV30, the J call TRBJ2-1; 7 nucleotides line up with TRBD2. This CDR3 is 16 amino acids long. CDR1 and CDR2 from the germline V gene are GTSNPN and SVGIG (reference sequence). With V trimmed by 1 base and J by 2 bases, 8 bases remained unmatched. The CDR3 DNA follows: TGTGCCTGGAGTGCCCCCGGGGGGACCCCCTACAATGAGCAGTTCTTC. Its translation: CAWSAPGGTPYNEQFF. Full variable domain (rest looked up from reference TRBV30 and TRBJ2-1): SQTIHQWPATLVQPVGSPLSLECTVEGTSNPNLYWYRQAAGRGLQLLFYSVGIGQISSEVPQNLSASRPQDRQFILSSKKLLLSDSGFYLCAWSAPGGTPYNEQFFGPGTRLTVL.

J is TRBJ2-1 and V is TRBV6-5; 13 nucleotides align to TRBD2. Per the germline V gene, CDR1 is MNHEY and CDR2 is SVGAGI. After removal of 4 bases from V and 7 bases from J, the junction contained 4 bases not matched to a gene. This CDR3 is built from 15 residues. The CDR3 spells CASSFGLAGANEQFF. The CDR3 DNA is TGTGCCAGCAGTTTCGGACTAGCGGGGGCGAATGAGCAGTTCTTC.

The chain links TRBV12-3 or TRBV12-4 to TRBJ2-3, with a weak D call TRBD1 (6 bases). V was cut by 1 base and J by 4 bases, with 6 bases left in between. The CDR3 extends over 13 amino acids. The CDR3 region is CASSLEGADTQYF. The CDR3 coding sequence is TGTGCCAGCAGTTTAGAGGGGGCAGATACGCAGTATTTT.

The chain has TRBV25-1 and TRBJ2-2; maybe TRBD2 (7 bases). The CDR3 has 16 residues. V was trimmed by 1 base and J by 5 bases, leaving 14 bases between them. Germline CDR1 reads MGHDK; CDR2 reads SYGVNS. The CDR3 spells CASSESPRGGTGELFF. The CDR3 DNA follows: TGTGCCAGCAGTGAATCGCCTAGGGGGGGGACCGGGGAGCTGTTTTTT.

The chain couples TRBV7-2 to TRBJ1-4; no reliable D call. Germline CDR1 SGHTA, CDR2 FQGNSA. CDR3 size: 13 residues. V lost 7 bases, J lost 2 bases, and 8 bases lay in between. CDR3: CASTDMTNEKLFF. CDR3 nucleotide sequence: TGTGCCAGCACCGACATGACTAATGAAAAACTGTTTTTT.

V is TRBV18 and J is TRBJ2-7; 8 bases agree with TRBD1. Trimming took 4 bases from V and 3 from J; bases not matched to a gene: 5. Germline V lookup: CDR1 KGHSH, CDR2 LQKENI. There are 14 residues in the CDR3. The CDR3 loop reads CASSRAGGVYEQYF. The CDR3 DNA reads TGTGCCAGCTCACGGGCAGGGGGCGTCTACGAGCAGTACTTC.

This CDR3 reads CASSSGPGEGNTIYF. CDR3 sequence (DNA): TGTGCCAGCAGTTCGGGCCCGGGGGAAGGAAACACCATATATTTT. V gene TRBV5-6 combines with J gene TRBJ1-3; D may be TRBD1 (5 bases). Trimming took 5 bases from V and 4 from J, leaving 16 bases between them. Germline values: CDR1 SGHDT, CDR2 YYEEEE. The CDR3 is made up of 15 amino acids.

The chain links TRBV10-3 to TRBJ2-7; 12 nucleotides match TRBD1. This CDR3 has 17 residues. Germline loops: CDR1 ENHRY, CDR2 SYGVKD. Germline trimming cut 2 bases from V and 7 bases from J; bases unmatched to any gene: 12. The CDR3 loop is CAISERDPGQGAGEQYF. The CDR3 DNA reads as TGTGCCATCAGTGAGAGAGATCCGGGACAGGGGGCTGGGGAGCAGTACTTC.

The CDR3 region has the DNA TGTGCCAGCAGCCAGTCCAGGGCCACCGGGGAGCTGTTTTTT. Encoded protein: CASSQSRATGELFF. This chain connects TRBV3-1 (or the pseudogene TRBV3-2) to TRBJ2-2, with a possible D match to TRBD1 (5 bases). The germline CDR1 and CDR2 sequences are LGHDT and YNNKEL (reference sequence). The CDR3 sequence is 14 residues long. V lost 3 bases and J lost 4, with 9 bases in between.

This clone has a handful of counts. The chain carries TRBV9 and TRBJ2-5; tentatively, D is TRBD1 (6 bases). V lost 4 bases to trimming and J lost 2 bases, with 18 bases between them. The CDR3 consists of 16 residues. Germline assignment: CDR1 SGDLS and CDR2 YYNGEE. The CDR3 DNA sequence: TGTGCCAGCAGCCCCCGGGTACAGGGTGGGCAAGAGACCCAGTACTTC. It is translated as CASSPRVQGGQETQYF.

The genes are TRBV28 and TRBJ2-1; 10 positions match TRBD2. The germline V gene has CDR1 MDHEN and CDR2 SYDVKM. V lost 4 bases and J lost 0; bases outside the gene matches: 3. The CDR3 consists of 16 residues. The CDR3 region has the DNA TGTGCCAGCAGTTCCAGGACTAGCGGCTCCTACAATGAGCAGTTCTTC. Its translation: CASSSRTSGSYNEQFF.

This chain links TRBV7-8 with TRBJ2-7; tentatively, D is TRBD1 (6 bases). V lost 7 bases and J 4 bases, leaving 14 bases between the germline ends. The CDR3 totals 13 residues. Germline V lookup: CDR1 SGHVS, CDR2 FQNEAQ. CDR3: CASTPTGIYEQYF. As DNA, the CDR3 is TGTGCCAGCACCCCTACAGGGATATACGAGCAGTACTTC.

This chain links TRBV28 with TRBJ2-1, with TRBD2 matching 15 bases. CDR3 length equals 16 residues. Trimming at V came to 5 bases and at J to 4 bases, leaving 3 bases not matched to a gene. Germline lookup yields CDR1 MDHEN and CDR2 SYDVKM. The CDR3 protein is CASSSGLAGGYNEQFF. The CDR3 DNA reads TGTGCCAGCAGTAGTGGACTAGCGGGAGGGTACAATGAGCAGTTCTTC.

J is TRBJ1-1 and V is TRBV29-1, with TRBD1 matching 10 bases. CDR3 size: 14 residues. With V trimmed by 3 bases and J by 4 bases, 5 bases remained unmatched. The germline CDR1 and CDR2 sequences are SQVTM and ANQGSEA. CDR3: CSVDTGQGSTEAFF. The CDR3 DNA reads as TGCAGCGTTGATACGGGACAGGGGTCCACTGAAGCTTTCTTT.

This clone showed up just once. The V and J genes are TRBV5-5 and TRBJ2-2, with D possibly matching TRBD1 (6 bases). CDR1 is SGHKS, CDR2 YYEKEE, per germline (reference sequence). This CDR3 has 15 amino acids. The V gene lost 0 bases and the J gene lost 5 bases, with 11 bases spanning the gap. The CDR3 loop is CASSLVTGITGELFF. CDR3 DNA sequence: TGTGCCAGCAGCTTGGTTACAGGGATTACCGGGGAGCTGTTTTTT.

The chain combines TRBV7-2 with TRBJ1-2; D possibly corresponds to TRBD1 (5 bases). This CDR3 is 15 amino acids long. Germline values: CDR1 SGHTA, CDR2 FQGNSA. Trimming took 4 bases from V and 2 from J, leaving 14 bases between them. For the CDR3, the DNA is TGTGCCAGCAGCTCTACGGAGGGGATCAACTATGGCTACACCTTC. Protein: CASSSTEGINYGYTF.

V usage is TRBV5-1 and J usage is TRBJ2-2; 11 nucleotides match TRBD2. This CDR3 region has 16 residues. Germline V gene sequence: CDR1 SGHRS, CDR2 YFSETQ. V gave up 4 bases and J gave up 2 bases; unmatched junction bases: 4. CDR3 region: CASSGRLAGNTGELFF. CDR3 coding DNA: TGCGCCAGCAGCGGACGACTAGCGGGAAACACCGGGGAGCTGTTTTTT.